This T cell receptor beta chain was observed in a study of shared clonotypes between healthy human individuals. At the level of the study: Aged 18 to 49, the donors were two women and a few men.

In the case of this clone: Its antigen remains unknown.

General study findings and limits: Richness estimates generally favored naive over memory subsets.

The sorted-subset replicate PCRs were given 200 ng DNA, which is tens of thousands of T cell genomes. TCRdb's copy holds only in-frame clones and misses some; the assay was immunoSEQ multiplex PCR. This table holds about 1.5 million clones, approximately 98% found once. CD4+ cells yielded CD45RA+ naive and CD45RA-negative memory subsets. With V trimmed by 0 bases and J by 1 base, 4 bases remained unmatched. In germline, CDR1 is SGHNT, CDR2 YYREEE (reference sequence). The CDR3 loop spans 16 amino acids. The sequenced sample consisted of naive CD4+ T cells sorted from blood. Subset defined: CD45RA+ positively selected. This chain connects TRBV5-4 to TRBJ2-5; 9 bases match TRBD1. The sequence derives from a man under 40 in good health. CDR3 loop: CASSLDGTGFQETQYF. The CDR3 bases are TGTGCCAGCAGCTTGGACGGGACAGGGTTCCAAGAGACCCAGTACTTC.